This T cell receptor (beta chain) was retrieved from a study of T cells after somatic rescue of genetic block. The method was immunoSEQ multiplex PCR; TCRdb's version includes in-frame clones alone and lacks a portion of them. Of about 72,000 clones in the sample, just over 90% were seen once. Sequenced sample: peripheral blood mononuclear cells (PBMCs). This clonotype was obtained from a man aged 25 to 40.

The CDR3 is CASSLSSFYGYTF. The CDR3 bases are TGTGCCAGCAGCTTAAGCAGCTTCTATGGCTACACCTTC. The V and J genes are TRBV7-3 and TRBJ1-2; D remains unclear. V gave up 1 base and J gave up 4 bases, with 7 bases separating them. The CDR3 is 13 residues long. Per the germline V gene, CDR1 is SGHTA and CDR2 is FQGTGA.